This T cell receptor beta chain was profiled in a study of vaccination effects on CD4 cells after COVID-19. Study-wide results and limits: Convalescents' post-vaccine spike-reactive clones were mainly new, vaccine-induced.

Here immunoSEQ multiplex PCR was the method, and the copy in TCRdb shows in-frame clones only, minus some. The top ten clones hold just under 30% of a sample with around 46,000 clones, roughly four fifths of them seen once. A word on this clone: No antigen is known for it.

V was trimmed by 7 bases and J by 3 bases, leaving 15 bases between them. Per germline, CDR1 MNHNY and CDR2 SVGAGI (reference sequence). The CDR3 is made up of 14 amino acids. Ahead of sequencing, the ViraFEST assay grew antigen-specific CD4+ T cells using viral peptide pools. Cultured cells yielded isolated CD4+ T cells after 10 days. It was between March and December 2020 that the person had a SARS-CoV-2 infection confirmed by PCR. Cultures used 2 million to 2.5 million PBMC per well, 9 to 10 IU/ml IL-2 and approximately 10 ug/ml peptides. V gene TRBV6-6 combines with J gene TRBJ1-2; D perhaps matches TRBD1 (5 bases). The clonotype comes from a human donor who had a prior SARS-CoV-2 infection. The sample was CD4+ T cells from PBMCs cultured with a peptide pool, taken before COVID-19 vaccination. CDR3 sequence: CASMLPQGYYGYTF. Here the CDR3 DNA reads TGTGCCAGCATGTTACCTCAGGGATACTATGGCTACACCTTC.